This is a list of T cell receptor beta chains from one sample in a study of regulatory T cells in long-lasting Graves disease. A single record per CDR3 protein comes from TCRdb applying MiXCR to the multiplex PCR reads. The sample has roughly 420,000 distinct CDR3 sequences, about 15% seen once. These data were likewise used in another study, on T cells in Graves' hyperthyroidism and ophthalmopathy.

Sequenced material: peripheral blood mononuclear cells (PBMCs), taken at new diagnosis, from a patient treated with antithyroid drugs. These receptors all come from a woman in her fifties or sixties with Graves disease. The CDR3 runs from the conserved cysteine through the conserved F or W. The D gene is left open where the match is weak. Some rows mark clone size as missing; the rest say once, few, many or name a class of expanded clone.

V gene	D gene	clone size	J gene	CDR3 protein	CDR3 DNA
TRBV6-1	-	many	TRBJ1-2	CASSPGQLFTF	TGTGCCAGCAGTCCCGGACAGCTGTTCACCTTC
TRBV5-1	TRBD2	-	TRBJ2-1	CASSLDSGARNEQFF	TGCGCCAGCAGCTTAGATAGCGGGGCCCGAAATGAGCAGTTCTTC
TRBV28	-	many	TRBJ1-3	CASSFPSTVSGNTIYF	TGTGCCAGCAGTTTCCCTTCGACCGTTTCTGGAAACACCATATATTTT
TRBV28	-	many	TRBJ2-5	CASSKGHLQETQYF	TGTGCCAGCAGCAAGGGACACCTCCAAGAGACCCAGTACTTC
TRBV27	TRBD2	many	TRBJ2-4	CASKGTSGGSTKNIQYF	TGTGCCAGCAAAGGGACTAGCGGGGGTTCTACCAAAAACATTCAGTACTTC
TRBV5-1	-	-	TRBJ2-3	CASSLGNGRDTDTQYF	TGCGCCAGCAGCTTGGGAAACGGGAGAGACACAGATACGCAGTATTTT
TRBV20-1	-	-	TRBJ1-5	CSARDFRSNQPQHF	TGCAGTGCTAGAGATTTCAGGAGCAATCAGCCCCAGCATTTT
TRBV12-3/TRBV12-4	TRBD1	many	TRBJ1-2	CASRGGQNNYGYTF	TGTGCCAGCCGAGGGGGACAGAATAACTATGGCTACACCTTC
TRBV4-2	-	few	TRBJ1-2	CASSQSGTRDWYGYTF	TGTGCCAGCAGCCAATCCGGGACAAGAGATTGGTATGGCTACACCTTC
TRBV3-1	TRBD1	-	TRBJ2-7	CASSNTGERGYEQYF	TGTGCCAGCAGCAATACAGGGGAGAGGGGCTACGAGCAGTACTTC
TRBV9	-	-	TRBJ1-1	CASSVAGGHTEAFF	TGTGCCAGCAGCGTAGCGGGGGGGCACACTGAAGCTTTCTTT
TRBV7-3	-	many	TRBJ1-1	CASSFGGENTEAFF	TGTGCCAGCAGCTTTGGGGGTGAGAACACTGAAGCTTTCTTT
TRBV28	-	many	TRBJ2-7	CASRSGTGSSYEQYF	TGTGCCAGCAGGTCCGGGACGGGAAGCTCCTACGAGCAGTACTTC
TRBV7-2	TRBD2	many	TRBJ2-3	CASSSRLAGGDTQYF	TGTGCCAGCAGCAGCAGACTAGCGGGAGGAGATACGCAGTATTTT
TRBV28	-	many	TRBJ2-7	CASNGEDSYEQYF	TGTGCCAGCAATGGGGAGGACTCCTACGAGCAGTACTTC
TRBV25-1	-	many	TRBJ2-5	CASSDRFGTYLAETQYF	TGTGCCAGCAGTGATCGTTTTGGGACATATCTGGCGGAGACCCAGTACTTC
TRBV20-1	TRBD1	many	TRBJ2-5	CSARAAGGPQETQYF	TGCAGTGCTAGAGCGGCAGGGGGTCCTCAAGAGACCCAGTACTTC
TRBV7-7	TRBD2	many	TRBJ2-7	CASSPGLAGVHEQYF	TGTGCCAGCAGCCCGGGACTAGCGGGAGTCCACGAGCAGTACTTC
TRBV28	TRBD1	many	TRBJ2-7	CASSSTGAQTYEQYF	TGTGCCAGCAGTTCTACAGGGGCTCAAACCTACGAGCAGTACTTC
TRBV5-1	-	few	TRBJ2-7	CASSLEGFATDEQYF	TGCGCCAGCAGCTTGGAAGGGTTTGCAACGGACGAGCAGTACTTC
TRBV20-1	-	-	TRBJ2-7	CSASRGYEQYF	TGCAGTGCTAGCAGGGGCTACGAGCAGTACTTC
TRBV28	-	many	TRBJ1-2	CASGRVNYGYTF	TGTGCCAGCGGGCGGGTTAACTATGGCTACACCTTC
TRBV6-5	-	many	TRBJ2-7	CASSYSRDSYEQYF	TGTGCCAGCAGTTACTCCAGGGACTCCTACGAGCAGTACTTC
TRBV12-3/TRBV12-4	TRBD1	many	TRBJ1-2	CASSGTGGYGYTF	TGTGCCAGCAGTGGGACAGGGGGCTATGGCTACACCTTC
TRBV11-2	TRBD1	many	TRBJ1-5	CASSGGTGTSNQPQHF	TGTGCCAGCAGTGGTGGGACAGGGACTAGCAATCAGCCCCAGCATTTT
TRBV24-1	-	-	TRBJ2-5	CATSGTEETQYF	TGTGCCACCAGTGGCACCGAAGAGACCCAGTACTTC
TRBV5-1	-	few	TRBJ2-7	CASSLVGGWTYEQYF	TGCGCCAGCAGCTTGGTGGGGGGATGGACCTACGAGCAGTACTTC
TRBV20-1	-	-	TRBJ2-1	CSARLKGPGKSYNEQFF	TGCAGTGCTAGATTAAAAGGGCCAGGGAAATCCTACAATGAGCAGTTCTTC
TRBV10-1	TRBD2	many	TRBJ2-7	CASSESLAGGNEQYF	TGCGCCAGCAGTGAGTCCTTAGCGGGAGGGAACGAGCAGTACTTC
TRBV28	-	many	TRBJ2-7	CASNTGTANSYEQYF	TGTGCCAGTAACACCGGGACGGCGAACTCCTACGAGCAGTACTTC
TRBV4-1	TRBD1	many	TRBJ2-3	CASEPGQGARDTQYF	TGCGCCAGCGAGCCGGGACAGGGGGCTAGAGATACGCAGTATTTT
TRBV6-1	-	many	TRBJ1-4	CASSTGTANEKLFF	TGTGCCAGCAGTACCGGGACCGCTAATGAAAAACTGTTTTTT
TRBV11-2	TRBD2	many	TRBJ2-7	CASSLRLAGVGSYEQYF	TGTGCCAGCAGCTTACGCCTAGCGGGAGTGGGATCCTACGAGCAGTACTTC
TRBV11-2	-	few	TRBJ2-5	CASSPTLLASKETQYF	TGTGCCAGCAGCCCCACCCTGCTAGCGTCTAAAGAGACCCAGTACTTC
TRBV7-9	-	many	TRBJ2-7	CASSVRGRTYEQYF	TGTGCCAGCAGCGTTAGGGGGAGGACCTACGAGCAGTACTTC
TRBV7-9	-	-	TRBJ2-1	CASSLMGDNEQFF	TGTGCCAGCAGCTTGATGGGGGACAATGAGCAGTTCTTC
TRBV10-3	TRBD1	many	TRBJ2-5	CAISGPGQGGQETQYF	TGTGCCATCAGTGGGCCGGGACAGGGAGGCCAAGAGACCCAGTACTTC
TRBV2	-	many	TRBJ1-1	CASSAEGETEAFF	TGTGCCAGCAGTGCTGAAGGTGAGACTGAAGCTTTCTTT
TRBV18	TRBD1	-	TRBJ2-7	CACSPPDRAVDEQYF	TGTGCCTGCTCACCACCGGACAGGGCGGTCGACGAGCAGTACTTC
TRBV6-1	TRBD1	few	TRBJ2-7	CASRWDRTYEQYF	TGTGCCAGCAGATGGGACAGAACCTACGAGCAGTACTTC
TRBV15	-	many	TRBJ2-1	CATSRGDSSEQFF	TGTGCCACCAGCAGAGGGGATAGCTCAGAGCAGTTCTTC